Listed here are 23 T cell receptor beta chains from one sample, sequenced in a study of identical twins. TCRdb reprocessed the 5' RACE reads with MiXCR, giving one entry per CDR3 protein. The sample lists roughly 250,000 distinct CDR3 sequences; more than 13% were seen once. Sequences were obtained from memory (CD45RO+) T cells sorted from blood. These receptors all stem from a woman in her late teens or twenties in good health.

In this sample, this clonotype turned up many times. The chain is built from TRBV3-1 and TRBJ2-1; 9 bases are shared with TRBD2. The CDR3 spans 15 residues. The J segment lost 8 bases and the V segment lost 6 bases, leaving 11 bases of the junction unmatched. Germline lookup yields CDR1 LGHDT and CDR2 YNNKEL (reference sequence). DNA for the CDR3: TGTGCCAGCAGAACCAGCGGGAGGCGGGGCGATGAGCAGTTCTTC. It encodes CASRTSGRRGDEQFF.

The gene calls are TRBV10-3 and TRBJ1-2, with a weak D call TRBD1 (5 bases). The CDR3 is 13 amino acids. The V gene's germline CDR1 is ENHRY and CDR2 SYGVKD. The V end lost 2 bases, the J end lost 5 bases, and 9 bases lay between the germline ends. The CDR3 nucleotides are TGTGCCATCAGTGAGGGGGCGCGGTATGGCTACACCTTC. It yields the protein CAISEGARYGYTF.

V usage is TRBV6-1 and J usage is TRBJ1-1, with TRBD1 matching over 9 bases. Germline loops: CDR1 MNHNS, CDR2 SASEGT. V shed 6 bases, J shed 6 bases, and the junction held 5 bases outside the gene matches. CDR3 length: 13 amino acids. CDR3 sequence: CASSRNRGPEAFF. The CDR3 DNA reads as TGTGCCAGCAGCCGAAACAGGGGGCCTGAAGCTTTCTTT.

This clonotype was picked up a small number of times. V and J are TRBV6-5 and TRBJ2-3; the match to TRBD2 covers 11 bases. Germline trimming cut 4 bases from V and 3 bases from J; bases unmatched to any gene: 6. CDR3 length: 16 residues. Germline V lookup: CDR1 MNHEY, CDR2 SVGAGI. CDR3 nucleotide sequence: TGTGCCAGCAGTTCACTTCGACTAGCGGGGACAGATACGCAGTATTTT. This gives the protein CASSSLRLAGTDTQYF.

This clonotype was observed a handful of times. This chain links TRBV18 with TRBJ1-1; 7 bases are shared with TRBD1. Germline CDR1 and CDR2: KGHSH and LQKENI. V was pared by 6 bases and J by 3 bases, with 4 bases of the junction left unmatched. The CDR3 has 13 amino acids. In nucleotides, the CDR3 is TGTGCCAGCTCGCAGCAGGGGGACACTGAAGCTTTCTTT. This translates into CASSQQGDTEAFF.

The chain carries TRBV18 and TRBJ2-5; D is unclear. Trimming pared 0 bases from V and 3 bases from J, leaving 8 bases between. The CDR3 contains 14 residues. The V gene's germline CDR1 is KGHSH and CDR2 LQKENI. CDR3 protein: CASSPPTVKETQYF. The CDR3 coding sequence is TGTGCCAGCTCACCACCTACGGTAAAAGAGACCCAGTACTTC. Filled out from reference TRBV18 and TRBJ2-5, the complete variable domain reads NAGVMQNPRHLVRRRGQEARLRCSPMKGHSHVYWYRQLPEEGLKFMVYLQKENIIDESGMPKERFSAEFPKEGPSILRIQQVVRGDSAAYFCASSPPTVKETQYFGPGTRLLVL.

This clonotype was picked up a small number of times. This rearrangement joins TRBV7-2 to TRBJ2-1; the D gene is possibly TRBD2 (5 bases). The CDR3 loop spans 16 amino acids. Trimming removed 1 base at V and 0 bases at J, with 10 bases between. Germline-derived CDR1 and CDR2 are SGHTA and FQGNSA. CDR3 protein: CASSLEWAGSYNEQFF. The DNA for the CDR3 is TGTGCCAGCAGCTTAGAGTGGGCGGGCTCCTACAATGAGCAGTTCTTC.

This clonotype appeared many times. The chain joins TRBV6-1 to TRBJ2-7; D not resolved. Germline assignment: CDR1 MNHNS and CDR2 SASEGT. V was cut by 5 bases and J by 4 bases, with 15 bases left in between. The CDR3 spans 14 residues. The CDR3: CASSRPPLGYEQYF. CDR3 nucleotides: TGTGCCAGCAGTCGTCCCCCCCTGGGATACGAGCAGTACTTC.

The CDR3 sequence is CARGQGATNYGYTF. The CDR3 DNA reads as TGTGCCAGGGGACAGGGGGCAACTAACTATGGCTACACCTTC. The chain employs TRBV2 and TRBJ1-2; 12 bases line up with TRBD1. CDR3 length equals 14 residues. Germline CDR1 and CDR2: SNHLY and FYNNEI. V lost 9 bases, J lost 0 bases, and 2 bases stayed unmatched.

The rearrangement uses TRBV7-2 and TRBJ1-2; D unresolved. The CDR3 runs 15 residues. Trimming left V 4 bases short and J 0 bases short, with 12 bases between. Germline CDR1 is SGHTA and CDR2 is FQGNSA. The CDR3: CASSSIQFTNYGYTF. CDR3 DNA sequence: TGTGCCAGCAGCTCGATACAGTTTACTAACTATGGCTACACCTTC.

This clonotype turned up a few times. V is TRBV6-2 or TRBV6-3 and J is TRBJ2-6; no clear D gene. The CDR3 totals 18 residues. The ends were cut back, 0 bases at V and 3 bases at J, with 15 bases in the middle. CDR1 MNHEY and CDR2 SVGEGT come from the germline V gene. CDR3 DNA sequence: TGTGCCAGCAGTTACTCGGTCGTAGTCCTTAATGGGGCCAACGTCCTGACTTTC. Its protein is CASSYSVVVLNGANVLTF.

The chain couples TRBV4-3 to TRBJ2-2, with 11 positions matching TRBD2. Germline assignment: CDR1 LGHNA and CDR2 YSLEER. The CDR3 has 16 residues. V shed 1 base and J 10 bases; nucleotides not matched to a gene: 8. The CDR3 bases are TGCGCCAGCAGCCAAGGTAGCGGGAGGGCCCAGGAGGAGCTGTTTTTT. Its protein product is CASSQGSGRAQEELFF.

Here the CDR3 reads CSASFTGRREEQYF. The CDR3 DNA is TGCAGTGCGAGTTTCACAGGGAGAAGAGAAGAGCAGTACTTC. The chain is built from TRBV20-1 and TRBJ2-7; the D gene is possibly TRBD1 (6 bases). The CDR3 is 14 residues long. Trimming removed 6 bases at V and 7 bases at J, with 22 bases between. Germline CDR1 DFQATT, CDR2 SNEGSKA (reference sequence).

The chain combines TRBV3-1 with TRBJ2-7, with 8 bases aligning to TRBD1. J lost 5 bases, V lost 4 bases, and 13 bases had no gene match. In germline, CDR1 is LGHDT, CDR2 YNNKEL (reference sequence). The CDR3 spans 16 residues. This CDR3 reads CASSRETGAARNEQYF. CDR3 bases: TGTGCCAGCAGCCGAGAGACAGGGGCAGCGAGGAACGAGCAGTACTTC.

The chain carries TRBV2 and TRBJ1-3; D gene uncertain. Trimming removed 6 bases at V and 7 bases at J, with 10 bases between. CDR1 and CDR2 (germline): SNHLY, FYNNEI. The CDR3 is 12 residues long. CDR3: CASRPTANTIYF. The DNA for the CDR3 is TGTGCCAGCAGACCGACCGCGAACACCATATATTTT.

This sequence joins TRBV12-3 or TRBV12-4 and TRBJ2-7, with 8 bases matching TRBD2. There are 15 residues in the CDR3. With 8 bases clipped from V and 2 bases from J, the junction kept 11 bases outside the gene matches. In DNA form, the CDR3 reads TGTGCCAGCTCCCTAGGAGCGGGAGACCCCTACGAGCAGTACTTC. It codes for CASSLGAGDPYEQYF.

V gene TRBV20-1 combines with J gene TRBJ1-6, with D maybe TRBD1 (6 bases). The CDR3 runs to 15 residues. The V gene's germline CDR1 is DFQATT and CDR2 SNEGSKA (reference sequence). The V end was cut by 5 bases, the J end by 10 bases, with 21 bases between. The CDR3 DNA sequence: TGCAGTGCTGGGACACAGGGTGCCTATAGGTCACCCCTCCACTTT. Protein product: CSAGTQGAYRSPLHF.

In this sample, this clonotype turned up a few times. This chain links TRBV5-1 with TRBJ2-2; possibly TRBD1 or TRBD2 for D (5 bases each). The CDR3 covers 15 residues. In germline, CDR1 is SGHRS, CDR2 YFSETQ. V was pared by 5 bases and J by 1 base, with 12 bases between. CDR3 protein: CASRPGTVNTGELFF. The CDR3, as DNA: TGCGCCAGCAGGCCCGGGACGGTGAACACCGGGGAGCTGTTTTTT.

The CDR3 DNA sequence: TGTGCCAGCAGACCCGAGGGGAGACGGGTTTACAATGAGCAGTTCTTC. Translated, it gives CASRPEGRRVYNEQFF. The chain recombines TRBV6-2 or TRBV6-3 with TRBJ2-1; D assignment may be TRBD1 or TRBD2 (5 bases each). This CDR3 spans 16 amino acids. Germline-derived CDR1 and CDR2 are MNHEY and SVGEGT. With 6 bases removed from V and 4 bases from J, the gap between germline ends came to 19 bases.

The chain joins TRBV7-8 to TRBJ2-7; D remains unclear. The CDR3 runs to 12 residues. CDR1 and CDR2 from the germline V gene are SGHVS and FQNEAQ. Between the trimmed V and J ends, which lost 5 bases and 7 bases, there was a span of 12 bases. CDR3 coding DNA: TGTGCCAGCAGCCCTCAGGCGCGGGAGCAGTACTTC. The encoded protein is CASSPQAREQYF.

This chain's CDR3 is CSARGGRAGEQYF. The CDR3 DNA sequence: TGCAGTGCTAGAGGTGGGAGGGCTGGCGAGCAGTACTTC. The chain combines TRBV20-1 with TRBJ2-7; 7 bases are shared with TRBD2. Germline CDR1 and CDR2: DFQATT and SNEGSKA (reference sequence). This CDR3 is 13 amino acids long. V shed 1 base, J shed 6 bases, and the junction held 6 bases outside the gene matches.

The chain links TRBV6-2 or TRBV6-3 to TRBJ2-7, with D tentatively TRBD1 (6 bases). Germline CDR1 MNHEY, CDR2 SVGEGT. Trimming removed 6 bases from V and 3 bases from J, with 15 bases in between. The CDR3 is 14 residues long. The CDR3 loop is CASRGPGTFYEQYF. As DNA, the CDR3 is TGTGCCAGCAGGGGGCCCGGGACATTCTACGAGCAGTACTTC.

The chain employs TRBV9 and TRBJ2-2; unclear D gene. V was trimmed by 3 bases and J by 8 bases, leaving 8 bases between them. Germline CDR1 SGDLS, CDR2 YYNGEE. The CDR3 extends over 12 amino acids. The DNA for the CDR3 is TGTGCCAGCAGCGCCCCGTGGGGGGAGCTGTTTTTT. Amino acids: CASSAPWGELFF. The variable domain in full, completed from reference TRBV9 and TRBJ2-2, reads DSGVTQTPKHLITATGQRVTLRCSPRSGDLSVYWYQQSLDQGLQFLIQYYNGEERAKGNILERFSAQQFPDLHSELNLSSLELGDSALYFCASSAPWGELFFGEGSRLTVL.